This T cell receptor beta chain comes out of a study of shared clonotypes between healthy human individuals. In germline, CDR1 is SGHVS, CDR2 FNYEAQ. V dropped 5 bases and J dropped 2; count of bases not matched to a gene: 7. The CDR3 contains 16 residues. Points from the study as a whole: Sequencing of the sorted subsets was shown by rarefaction to be incomplete despite large depth.

Regarding this clone: The antigen is not known.

CD8 cells classed as naive were CD45RO-negative and positively selected for CCR7, excluding terminally differentiated effector memory CD45RA+ cells. The run depth of the assay was deep. The repertoire was sequenced with immunoSEQ multiplex PCR; TCRdb's copy has only in-frame clones and lacks some. The top ten hold around 1.8% of the sample, which has about 2.1 million clones, roughly 95% seen once. The material sequenced was naive CD8+ T cells from PBMCs. The chain joins TRBV7-6 to TRBJ2-7, with 12 bases aligning to TRBD2. This clonotype originated in a man between 18 and 29 years old in good health. Some clones in this sample may be carry-over from other donors' samples. CDR3 region: CASSPLLAGGPYEQYF. In DNA, the CDR3 is TGTGCCAGCAGCCCCCTACTAGCGGGAGGACCCTACGAGCAGTACTTC.